Listed here are 21 T cell receptor beta chains from one sample, sequenced in a study of T-cell memory formation after mild COVID-19 (dated by TCRdb to about 2021). Libraries were prepared through 5' RACE. These reads were obtained on an Illumina NovaSeq 6000. The public reads were reanalyzed by TCRdb: fastp trimming at Q25, MiXCR alignment, in-frame beta chains only. Each entry is one CDR3 protein sequence, shown with its most common DNA and genes. A total of 250,000 or so distinct CDR3 sequences appear in this sample, approximately 19% of them only once. Around 23% of the sample comes from the top ten. The sample consisted of PBMCs or a T cell subset sorted from them (not recorded which). The source is a man aged 18 to 29 who had mild COVID-19 (a few samples of this study predate the infection). The sample titles of this study are shuffled in the database, so cell type and time point are left out; the donor was told from shared clones.

This clonotype occurred a few times. V gene TRBV7-6 combines with J gene TRBJ2-1; 11 bases fit TRBD2. Germline trimming cut 5 bases from V and 6 bases from J; bases unmatched to any gene: 9. The germline CDR1 and CDR2 sequences are SGHVS and FNYEAQ. The CDR3 runs to 16 residues. For the CDR3, the DNA is TGTGCCAGCAGCAACCACCTAGCGGGGGGCCTCAATGAGCAGTTCTTC. This translates into CASSNHLAGGLNEQFF.

V usage is TRBV5-1 and J usage is TRBJ2-3; 8 positions agree with TRBD1. The trim removed 4 bases at V and 7 bases at J, leaving 5 bases unmatched. The CDR3 has 13 residues. Germline CDR1 and CDR2: SGHRS and YFSETQ. The CDR3 DNA reads as TGCGCCAGCAGCGTAGGACAGGGTAATACGCAGTATTTT. Protein: CASSVGQGNTQYF.

This clonotype appeared a few times. The chain has TRBV7-9 and TRBJ2-1; unclear D gene. Trimming took off 6 bases at V and 5 bases at J, with 17 bases between the two ends. In germline, CDR1 is SEHNR, CDR2 FQNEAQ (reference sequence). This CDR3 spans 15 amino acids. CDR3 nucleotides: TGTGCCAGCAGTTGGGATAGGGCGCCGGACAATGAGCAGTTCTTC. Its protein is CASSWDRAPDNEQFF.

The chain uses TRBV4-1 and TRBJ2-7; 12 bases line up with TRBD1. V lost 3 bases to trimming and J lost 7 bases; unmatched junction nucleotides: 7. The CDR3 is made up of 15 amino acids. Germline CDR1 reads MGHRA; CDR2 reads YSYEKL. The CDR3 loop reads CASSQWGQGAEEQYV. CDR3 coding DNA: TGCGCCAGCAGCCAGTGGGGACAGGGGGCGGAAGAGCAGTACGTC.

This clonotype was detected a few times. J is TRBJ2-5 and V is TRBV29-1; D may correspond to TRBD1 or TRBD2 (6 bases each). The V gene's germline CDR1 is SQVTM and CDR2 ANQGSEA. Trimming removed 0 bases from V and 1 base from J, with 18 bases in between. CDR3 length equals 17 residues. The CDR3 protein is CSVEDGGEGGGQETQYF. CDR3 coding DNA: TGCAGCGTTGAAGATGGAGGCGAAGGGGGAGGCCAAGAGACCCAGTACTTC.

The chain combines TRBV20-1 with TRBJ2-5; D is perhaps TRBD2 (6 bases). The CDR3 has 13 residues. The germline gives CDR1 DFQATT, CDR2 SNEGSKA (reference sequence). V was cut by 2 bases and J by 7 bases, with 14 bases left in between. The CDR3: CSARSPSGVTQYF. The DNA for the CDR3 is TGCAGTGCTAGATCTCCCTCGGGAGTGACCCAGTACTTC.

Ten or more counts support this clonotype. The rearrangement links TRBV20-1 to TRBJ2-5; D might be TRBD1 or TRBD2, each matching 5 bases. This CDR3 has 13 residues. The germline V gene has CDR1 DFQATT and CDR2 SNEGSKA (reference sequence). V gave up 4 bases and J gave up 9 bases, with 18 bases separating them. CDR3 coding DNA: TGCAGTGCTACCGGGGCCGGTTCGGTCCCCCAGTACTTC. As protein: CSATGAGSVPQYF.

This clonotype was counted only a few times. The rearrangement links TRBV9 to TRBJ1-1; D is unclear. Germline lookup yields CDR1 SGDLS and CDR2 YYNGEE. This CDR3 spans 9 amino acids. CDR3 DNA sequence: TGTGCGGCTAACACTGAAGCTTTCTTT. This sequence encodes CAANTEAFF.

The chain combines TRBV11-2 with TRBJ2-7; 8 bases line up with TRBD2. There are 14 residues in the CDR3. The germline V gene has CDR1 SGHAT and CDR2 FQNNGV. The V and J ends lost 3 bases and 1 base, in that order; junction bases with no gene match: 2. CDR3 sequence reads: CASSFSGGSYEQYV. As DNA, the CDR3 is TGTGCCAGCAGCTTTTCGGGGGGGTCCTACGAGCAGTACGTC.

This clonotype was counted a few times. CDR3 sequence (DNA): TGTGCCAGCAGCCCAGGACCAGGGGGCCACTCCTATAATTCACCCCTCCACTTT. It translates to CASSPGPGGHSYNSPLHF. The chain uses TRBV11-2 and TRBJ1-6, with 8 bases matching TRBD1. CDR1 and CDR2 from the germline V gene are SGHAT and FQNNGV. The CDR3 totals 18 residues. V was pared by 5 bases and J by 0 bases, with 9 bases of the junction left unmatched. The complete variable domain, with remaining parts taken from reference TRBV11-2 and TRBJ1-6, reads EAGVAQSPRYKIIEKRQSVAFWCNPISGHATLYWYQQILGQGPKLLIQFQNNGVVDDSQLPKDRFSAERLKGVDSTLKIQPAKLEDSAVYLCASSPGPGGHSYNSPLHFGNGTRLTVT.

The V gene is TRBV12-3 or TRBV12-4, the J gene TRBJ2-5, with 9 bases that match TRBD2. This CDR3 is built from 15 residues. With V trimmed by 6 bases and J by 1 base, 6 bases remained unmatched. CDR3 protein: CASRRLAEPQETQYF. Written as DNA, the CDR3 is TGTGCCAGCAGAAGACTAGCGGAACCCCAAGAGACCCAGTACTTC.

On this clonotype itself: The junction shows a germline mismatch at one end, possibly a read error. The rearrangement uses TRBV10-3 and TRBJ2-7; D tentatively fits TRBD1 or TRBD2 (5 bases each). CDR1 ENHRY and CDR2 SYGVKD come from the germline V gene. The CDR3 contains 13 residues. The CDR3 is CAISESGEGMRHF. For the CDR3, the DNA is TGTGCCATCAGTGAGTCTGGCGAGGGGATGAGGCACTTC.

This clonotype has at least ten counts. The chain links TRBV28 to TRBJ1-1; D perhaps matches TRBD1 (5 bases). Trimming stripped 3 bases from V and 7 bases from J, with 9 bases between. This CDR3 is 12 amino acids long. Per the germline V gene, CDR1 is MDHEN and CDR2 is SYDVKM. The CDR3 is CASSFRGSEAFF. The CDR3 coding sequence is TGTGCCAGCAGTTTTCGGGGGAGTGAAGCTTTCTTT.

This clonotype was seen ten or more times. This chain joins TRBV4-3 and TRBJ1-3; the match to TRBD1 covers 8 bases. The length of the CDR3 is 18 residues. Looked up from germline, CDR1 is LGHNA and CDR2 is YSLEER. Trimming cost V 3 bases and J 0 bases; bases outside gene matches: 10. CDR3 nucleotides: TGCGCCAGCAGCCAGGACACCACAGGGGGAAGCTCTGGAAACACCATATATTTT. Translating gives CASSQDTTGGSSGNTIYF.

This clonotype has ten or more counts. The chain carries TRBV7-9 and TRBJ1-6; D unclear. Trimming took off 0 bases at V and 13 bases at J, with 7 bases between the two ends. The germline gives CDR1 SEHNR, CDR2 FQNEAQ (reference sequence). This CDR3 has 12 residues. The CDR3 DNA reads TGTGCCAGCAGCTTAGCGGGTATTCCCCTCCACTTT. It translates to CASSLAGIPLHF.

This clonotype was recorded a few times. The J gene is TRBJ2-2, the V gene TRBV6-5; D uncertain. Germline V lookup: CDR1 MNHEY, CDR2 SVGAGI. V lost 5 bases and J lost 6, with 10 bases in between. The CDR3 consists of 13 residues. The CDR3 here is CASSPGHPGELFF. CDR3 DNA: TGTGCCAGCAGTCCTGGGCATCCCGGGGAGCTGTTTTTT.

This clonotype was seen only a few times. The chain joins TRBV20-1 to TRBJ2-5; perhaps TRBD1 as D (5 bases). Looked up from germline, CDR1 is DFQATT and CDR2 is SNEGSKA (reference sequence). The CDR3 covers 15 residues. Trimming shortened V by 0 bases and J by 1 base, and 12 bases separated the two germline ends. In nucleotides, the CDR3 is TGCAGTGCTAGAGATTGGCCCAGGGCCCAAGAGACCCAGTACTTC. This sequence encodes CSARDWPRAQETQYF.

V gene TRBV6-5 combines with J gene TRBJ2-2, with 7 positions matching TRBD1. The length of the CDR3 is 13 residues. V gave up 6 bases and J gave up 9 bases; unmatched junction bases: 7. Germline-derived CDR1 and CDR2 are MNHEY and SVGAGI. CDR3 in DNA: TGTGCCAGCAGACGTAACAGGGGCCGGGAGCTGTTTTTT. Its protein is CASRRNRGRELFF.

This clonotype was detected a few times. The chain combines TRBV11-2 with TRBJ2-3; 11 positions match TRBD2. J gave up 9 bases and V 1 base, and 3 bases lay outside the gene matches. The length of the CDR3 is 14 residues. Germline lookup yields CDR1 SGHAT and CDR2 FQNNGV. The CDR3, as DNA: TGTGCCAGCAGCTTAGCAGCTAGCGGGGGGACGCAGTATTTT. Its translation: CASSLAASGGTQYF.

This clonotype was counted a few times. The chain combines TRBV29-1 with TRBJ2-4; 7 nucleotides agree with TRBD1. V lost 6 bases and J lost 6; bases outside the gene matches: 5. The CDR3 contains 12 residues. Germline V gene lookup returns CDR1 SQVTM and CDR2 ANQGSEA. The CDR3 is CSVPTGSNIQYF. CDR3 coding DNA: TGCAGCGTGCCGACAGGGTCAAACATTCAGTACTTC.

The chain is built from TRBV20-1 and TRBJ1-2; tentatively, D is TRBD1 (5 bases). In germline, CDR1 is DFQATT, CDR2 SNEGSKA (reference sequence). This CDR3 contains 13 residues. Deletions cut 8 bases from V and 6 bases from J, with 19 bases between. CDR3 protein: CSTPRRAGDGYTF. The DNA of the CDR3 is TGCAGTACCCCCCGCAGGGCGGGGGATGGCTACACCTTC.